Here is one T cell receptor beta chain with its context. A second PCR, run for about 6 to 12 cycles, used a sample-barcoded 5' primer plus a J-beta primer mix. MiXCR, applied by TCRdb to the 5' RACE reads, yields one record per CDR3 protein. The sample records about 510,000 distinct CDR3 sequences, roughly a quarter being singletons. These data come from a study of blood T cells in healthy people across ages. V lost 3 bases and J 3 bases, leaving 10 bases between the germline ends. Germline-derived CDR1 and CDR2 are SGHRS and YFSETQ. This CDR3 region has 15 residues. These sequences were also reported in another study, on T cells of mothers and their children.

V is TRBV5-1 and J is TRBJ2-6; D may be TRBD1 (5 bases). The sample taken for sequencing was blood. The TCR sequence derives from a boy aged 2 to 10 in good health. DNA of the CDR3: TGCGCCAGCAGCTCTAGGGGCGATGGGGCCAACGTCCTGACTTTC. This codes for CASSSRGDGANVLTF.